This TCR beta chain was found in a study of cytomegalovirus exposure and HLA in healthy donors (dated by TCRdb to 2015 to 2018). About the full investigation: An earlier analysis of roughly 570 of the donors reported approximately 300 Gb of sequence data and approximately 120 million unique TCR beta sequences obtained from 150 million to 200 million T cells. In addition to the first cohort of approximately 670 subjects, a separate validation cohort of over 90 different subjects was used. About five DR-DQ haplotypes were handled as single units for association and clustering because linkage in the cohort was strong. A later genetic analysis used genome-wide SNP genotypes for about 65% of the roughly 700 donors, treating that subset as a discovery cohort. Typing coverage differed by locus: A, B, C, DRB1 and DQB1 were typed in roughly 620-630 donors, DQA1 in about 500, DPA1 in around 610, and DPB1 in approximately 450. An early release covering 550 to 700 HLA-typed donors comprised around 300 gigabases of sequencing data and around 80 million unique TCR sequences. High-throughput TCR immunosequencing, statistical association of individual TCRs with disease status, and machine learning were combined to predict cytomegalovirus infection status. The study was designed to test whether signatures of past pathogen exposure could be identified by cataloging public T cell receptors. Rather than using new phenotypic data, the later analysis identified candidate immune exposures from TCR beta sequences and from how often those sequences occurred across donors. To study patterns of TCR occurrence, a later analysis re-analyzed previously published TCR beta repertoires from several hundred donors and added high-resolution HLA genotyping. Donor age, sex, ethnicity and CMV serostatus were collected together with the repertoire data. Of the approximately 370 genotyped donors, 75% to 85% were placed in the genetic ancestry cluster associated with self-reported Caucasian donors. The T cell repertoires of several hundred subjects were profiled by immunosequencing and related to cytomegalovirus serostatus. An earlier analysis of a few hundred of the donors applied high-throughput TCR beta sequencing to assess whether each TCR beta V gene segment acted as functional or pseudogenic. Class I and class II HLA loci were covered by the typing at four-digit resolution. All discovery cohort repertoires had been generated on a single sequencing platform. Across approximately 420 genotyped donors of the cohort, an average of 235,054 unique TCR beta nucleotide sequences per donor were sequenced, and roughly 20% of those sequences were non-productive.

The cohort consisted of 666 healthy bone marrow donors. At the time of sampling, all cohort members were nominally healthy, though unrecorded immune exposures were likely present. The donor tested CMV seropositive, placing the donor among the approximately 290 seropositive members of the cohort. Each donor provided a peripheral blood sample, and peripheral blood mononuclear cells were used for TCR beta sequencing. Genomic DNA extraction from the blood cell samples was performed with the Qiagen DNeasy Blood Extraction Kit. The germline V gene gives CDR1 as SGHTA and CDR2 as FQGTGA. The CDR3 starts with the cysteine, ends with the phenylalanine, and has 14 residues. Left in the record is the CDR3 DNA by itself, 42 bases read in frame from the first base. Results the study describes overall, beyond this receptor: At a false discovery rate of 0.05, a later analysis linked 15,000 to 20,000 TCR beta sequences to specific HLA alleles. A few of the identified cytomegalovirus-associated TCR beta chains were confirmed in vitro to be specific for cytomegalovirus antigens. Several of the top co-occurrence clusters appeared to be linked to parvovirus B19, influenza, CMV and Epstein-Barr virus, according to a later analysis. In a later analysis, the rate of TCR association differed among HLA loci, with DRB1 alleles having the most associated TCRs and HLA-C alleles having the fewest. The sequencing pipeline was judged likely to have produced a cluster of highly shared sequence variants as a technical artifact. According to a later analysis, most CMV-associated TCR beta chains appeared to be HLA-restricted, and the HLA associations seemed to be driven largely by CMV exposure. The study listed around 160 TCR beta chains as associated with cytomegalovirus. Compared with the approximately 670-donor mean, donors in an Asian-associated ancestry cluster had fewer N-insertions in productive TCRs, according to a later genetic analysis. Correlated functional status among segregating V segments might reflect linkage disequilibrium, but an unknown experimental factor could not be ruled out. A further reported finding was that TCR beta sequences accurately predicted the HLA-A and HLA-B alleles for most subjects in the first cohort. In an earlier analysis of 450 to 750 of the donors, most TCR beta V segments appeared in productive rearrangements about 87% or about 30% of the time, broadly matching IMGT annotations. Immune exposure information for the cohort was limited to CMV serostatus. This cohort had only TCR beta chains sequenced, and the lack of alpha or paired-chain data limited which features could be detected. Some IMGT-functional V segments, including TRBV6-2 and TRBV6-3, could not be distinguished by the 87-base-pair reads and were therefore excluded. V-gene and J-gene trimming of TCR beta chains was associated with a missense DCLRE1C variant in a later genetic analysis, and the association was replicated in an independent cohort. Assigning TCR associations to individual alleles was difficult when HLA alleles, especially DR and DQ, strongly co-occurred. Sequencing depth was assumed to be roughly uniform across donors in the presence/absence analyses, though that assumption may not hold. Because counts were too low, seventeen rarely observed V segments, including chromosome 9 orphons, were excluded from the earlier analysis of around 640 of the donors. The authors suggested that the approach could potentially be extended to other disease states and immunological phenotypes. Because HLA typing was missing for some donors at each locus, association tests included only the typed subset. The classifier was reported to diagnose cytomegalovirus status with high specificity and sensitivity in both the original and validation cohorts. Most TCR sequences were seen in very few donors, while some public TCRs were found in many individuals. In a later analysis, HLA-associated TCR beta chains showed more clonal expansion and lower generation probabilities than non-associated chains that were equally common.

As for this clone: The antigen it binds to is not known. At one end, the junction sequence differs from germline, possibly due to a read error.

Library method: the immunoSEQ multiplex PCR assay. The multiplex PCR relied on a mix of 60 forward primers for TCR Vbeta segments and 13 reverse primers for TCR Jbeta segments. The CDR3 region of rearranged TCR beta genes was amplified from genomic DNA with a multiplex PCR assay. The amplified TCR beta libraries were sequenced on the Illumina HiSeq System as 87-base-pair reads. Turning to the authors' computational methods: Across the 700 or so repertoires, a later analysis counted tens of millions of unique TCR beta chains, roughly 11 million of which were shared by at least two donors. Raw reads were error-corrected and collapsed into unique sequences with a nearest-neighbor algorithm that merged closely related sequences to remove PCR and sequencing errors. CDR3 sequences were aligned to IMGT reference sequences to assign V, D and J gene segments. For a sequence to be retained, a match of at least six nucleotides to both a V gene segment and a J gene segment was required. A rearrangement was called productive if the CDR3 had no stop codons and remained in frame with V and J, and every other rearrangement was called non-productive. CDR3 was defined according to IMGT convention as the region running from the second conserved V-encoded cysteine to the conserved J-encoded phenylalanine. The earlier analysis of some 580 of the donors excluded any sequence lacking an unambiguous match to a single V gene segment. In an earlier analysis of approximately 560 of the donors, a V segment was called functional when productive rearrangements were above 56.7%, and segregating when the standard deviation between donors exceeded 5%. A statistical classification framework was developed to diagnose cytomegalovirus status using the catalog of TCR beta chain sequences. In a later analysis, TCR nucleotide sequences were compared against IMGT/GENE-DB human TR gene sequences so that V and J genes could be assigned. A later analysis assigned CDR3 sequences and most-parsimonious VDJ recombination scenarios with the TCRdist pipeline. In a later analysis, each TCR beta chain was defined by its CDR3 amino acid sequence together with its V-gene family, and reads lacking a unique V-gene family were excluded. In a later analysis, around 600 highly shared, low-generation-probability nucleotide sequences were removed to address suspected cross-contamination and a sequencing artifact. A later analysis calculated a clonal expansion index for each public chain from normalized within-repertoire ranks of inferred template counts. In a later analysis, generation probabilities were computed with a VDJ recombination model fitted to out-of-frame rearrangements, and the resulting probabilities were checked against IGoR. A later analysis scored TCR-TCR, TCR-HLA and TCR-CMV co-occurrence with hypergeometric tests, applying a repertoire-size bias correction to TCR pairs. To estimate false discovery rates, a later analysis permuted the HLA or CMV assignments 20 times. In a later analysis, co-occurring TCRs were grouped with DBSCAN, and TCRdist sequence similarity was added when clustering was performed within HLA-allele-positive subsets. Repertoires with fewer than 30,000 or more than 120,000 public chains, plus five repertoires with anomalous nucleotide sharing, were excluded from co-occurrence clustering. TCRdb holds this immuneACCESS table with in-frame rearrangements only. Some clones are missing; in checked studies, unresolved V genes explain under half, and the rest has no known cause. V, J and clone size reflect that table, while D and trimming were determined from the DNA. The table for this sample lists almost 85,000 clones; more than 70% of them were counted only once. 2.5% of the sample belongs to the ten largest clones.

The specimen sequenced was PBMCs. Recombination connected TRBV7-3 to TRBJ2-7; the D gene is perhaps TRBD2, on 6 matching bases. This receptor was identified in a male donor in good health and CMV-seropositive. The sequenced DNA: TGTGCCAGCAACTTAATCCTGGGGGGTTACGAGCAGTACTTC. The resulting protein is CASNLILGGYEQYF.